The 27 T cell receptor beta chains below come from one sample, sequenced in a study of STAT3 mutations in large granular lymphocyte leukemia. Findings of the study overall: Every T-cell large granular lymphocyte leukemia patient had at least one immunodominant TCR beta clonotype.

Using immunoSEQ multiplex PCR, the repertoire was profiled, and TCRdb retains in-frame clones only, with some absent. This table has 35,000 to 40,000 clones, roughly 84% appearing once. No antigen has been identified for these receptors. The sample taken for sequencing was PBMCs. The receptors here all came from a human donor with T large granular lymphocyte leukemia. Some clones in this sample may be carry-over from other donors' samples.

This chain joins TRBV5-1 and TRBJ2-2; D possibly corresponds to TRBD1 (6 bases). The CDR3 totals 14 residues. CDR1 is SGHRS, CDR2 YFSETQ, per germline. The germline V and J ends were trimmed by 5 bases and 3 bases, with 11 bases remaining between them. The CDR3 region is CASRQQGDTGELFF. CDR3 DNA: TGCGCCAGCAGGCAACAGGGCGACACCGGGGAGCTGTTTTTT.

This chain uses TRBV28 with TRBJ1-4; no definite D call. Trimming removed 5 bases at V and 0 bases at J, with 7 bases between. The CDR3 contains 14 residues. From germline, CDR1 is MDHEN and CDR2 SYDVKM. This chain's CDR3 is CASSPVPTNEKLFF. CDR3 nucleotide sequence: TGTGCCAGCAGTCCGGTCCCAACTAATGAAAAACTGTTTTTT. Together with reference TRBV28 and TRBJ1-4, the CDR3 gives the full variable domain: DVKVTQSSRYLVKRTGEKVFLECVQDMDHENMFWYRQDPGLGLRLIYFSYDVKMKEKGDIPEGYSVSREKKERFSLILESASTNQTSMYLCASSPVPTNEKLFFGSGTQLSVL.

V and J are TRBV6-1 and TRBJ1-3; a weak D match, TRBD1 (5 bases). The CDR3 is 17 residues long. Deletions cut 0 bases from V and 0 bases from J, with 12 bases between. In germline, CDR1 is MNHNS, CDR2 SASEGT. The DNA of the CDR3 is TGTGCCAGCAGTGAAGCTCGGGGCCGGGTCTCTGGAAACACCATATATTTT. Encoded protein: CASSEARGRVSGNTIYF.

J is TRBJ1-4 and V is TRBV4-1, with 8 bases identical to TRBD1. Germline loops: CDR1 MGHRA, CDR2 YSYEKL. Trimming took 0 bases from V and 7 from J; bases not matched to a gene: 4. The CDR3 totals 15 residues. CDR3 amino acids: CASSQDGRGLEKLFF. As DNA, the CDR3 is TGCGCCAGCAGCCAAGATGGCAGGGGGCTTGAAAAACTGTTTTTT.

CDR3 DNA: TGCGCCAGCAGCTTGGATAGCGGGGGGGCGCACAATGAGCAGTTCTTC. It is translated as CASSLDSGGAHNEQFF. The rearrangement uses TRBV5-1 and TRBJ2-1; 11 bases align to TRBD2. V was clipped by 0 bases and J by 5 bases; unmatched bases: 4. The CDR3 spans 16 residues. The germline V gene has CDR1 SGHRS and CDR2 YFSETQ.

V is TRBV5-1 and J is TRBJ1-1, with 8 nucleotides matching TRBD1. CDR1 and CDR2 from the germline V gene are SGHRS and YFSETQ. The trim removed 4 bases at V and 4 bases at J, leaving 3 bases unmatched. The CDR3 sequence is 13 residues long. The CDR3 coding sequence is TGCGCCAGCAGCCCGGACAGGGCCACTGAAGCTTTCTTT. It translates to CASSPDRATEAFF.

The chain couples TRBV5-5 to TRBJ2-1; no definite D call. Trimming removed 2 bases at V and 6 bases at J, with 0 bases between. Germline CDR1 SGHKS, CDR2 YYEKEE (reference sequence). This CDR3 has 10 amino acids. This chain's CDR3 is CASSFNEQFF. The DNA of the CDR3 is TGTGCCAGCAGCTTCAATGAGCAGTTCTTC.

This chain links TRBV5-1 with TRBJ2-3; D possibly corresponds to TRBD2 (5 bases). CDR3 size: 12 residues. Trimming left V 5 bases short and J 1 base short, with 5 bases between. CDR1 is SGHRS and CDR2 is YFSETQ in the germline V gene. CDR3 region: CASRAGTDTQYF. CDR3 nucleotide sequence: TGCGCCAGCAGAGCGGGCACAGATACGCAGTATTTT.

The rearrangement links TRBV5-6 to TRBJ2-1; 13 bases map to TRBD2. The V gene's germline CDR1 is SGHDT and CDR2 YYEEEE. CDR3 length equals 15 residues. Trimming removed 2 bases from V and 6 bases from J; junction bases left unmatched: 2. The CDR3 region has the DNA TGTGCCAGCAGCTTAAGACTAGCGGGGGGCAATGAGCAGTTCTTC. Amino acids: CASSLRLAGGNEQFF. Drawing the rest from reference TRBV5-6 and TRBJ2-1, the complete variable domain is DAGVTQSPTHLIKTRGQQVTLRCSPKSGHDTVSWYQQALGQGPQFIFQYYEEEERQRGNFPDRFSGHQFPNYSSELNVNALLLGDSALYLCASSLRLAGGNEQFFGPGTRLTVL.

The gene calls are TRBV10-3 and TRBJ1-6; TRBD1 is a possible D gene (6 bases). CDR1 and CDR2 from the germline V gene are ENHRY and SYGVKD. Trimming cost V 4 bases and J 9 bases, with 16 bases left between them. CDR3 size: 15 residues. The CDR3 here is CAISGTGRKTSPLHF. The CDR3 region has the DNA TGTGCCATCAGTGGAACAGGGCGTAAGACTTCACCCCTCCACTTT.

The chain joins TRBV18 to TRBJ2-5; 11 positions agree with TRBD2. The CDR3 is made up of 16 amino acids. J gave up 0 bases and V 3 bases, and 3 bases lay outside the gene matches. CDR1 and CDR2 (germline): KGHSH, LQKENI. CDR3 in DNA: TGTGCCAGCTCACCCCGTAGCGGGGGGGACCAAGAGACCCAGTACTTC. Its protein is CASSPRSGGDQETQYF. Full variable domain (remainder filled in from reference TRBV18 and TRBJ2-5): NAGVMQNPRHLVRRRGQEARLRCSPMKGHSHVYWYRQLPEEGLKFMVYLQKENIIDESGMPKERFSAEFPKEGPSILRIQQVVRGDSAAYFCASSPRSGGDQETQYFGPGTRLLVL.

The rearrangement joins TRBV14 to TRBJ1-1, with D hard to call. Trimming took 4 bases from V and 6 from J, leaving 21 bases between them. Germline V gene sequence: CDR1 SGHDN, CDR2 FVKESK. The CDR3 loop spans 16 amino acids. The DNA of the CDR3 is TGTGCCAGCAGCCCCATAGATCCCCCCCGGAGCTCTGAAGCTTTCTTT. It is translated as CASSPIDPPRSSEAFF. Together with reference TRBV14 and TRBJ1-1, the CDR3 gives the full variable domain: EAGVTQFPSHSVIEKGQTVTLRCDPISGHDNLYWYRRVMGKEIKFLLHFVKESKQDESGMPNNRFLAERTGGTYSTLKVQPAELEDSGVYFCASSPIDPPRSSEAFFGQGTRLTVV.

The V gene is TRBV2, the J gene TRBJ2-7; D gene unclear. In germline, CDR1 is SNHLY, CDR2 FYNNEI. The germline V and J ends were trimmed by 8 bases and 3 bases, with 11 bases remaining between them. This CDR3 region has 12 residues. The CDR3 DNA sequence: TGTGCCAGCCGTGGAGTTTTCTACGAGCAGTACTTC. It translates to CASRGVFYEQYF.

The chain has TRBV7-9 and TRBJ2-1; 8 bases map to TRBD1. CDR3 length equals 13 residues. The junction had 3 bases not matched to a gene; V was cut back by 3 bases and J by 8 bases. From germline, CDR1 is SEHNR and CDR2 FQNEAQ (reference sequence). The CDR3 nucleotides read TGTGCCAGCAGCTTGACAGGGGTTCATGAGCAGTTCTTC. Protein product: CASSLTGVHEQFF.

The rearrangement links TRBV5-1 to TRBJ2-7, with D possibly TRBD1 on 5 matching bases. With 4 bases removed from V and 0 bases from J, the gap between germline ends came to 14 bases. Looked up from germline, CDR1 is SGHRS and CDR2 is YFSETQ. The length of the CDR3 is 15 residues. CDR3 sequence reads: CASSPDKRISYEQYF. CDR3 DNA sequence: TGCGCCAGCAGCCCGGACAAGCGAATCTCCTACGAGCAGTACTTC.

V and J are TRBV30 and TRBJ1-1; 7 bases agree with TRBD1. V lost 4 bases, J lost 6 bases, and 5 bases stayed unmatched. Germline V gene lookup returns CDR1 GTSNPN and CDR2 SVGIG (reference sequence). CDR3 length: 12 amino acids. The chain's CDR3 is CAWIRGTAEAFF. CDR3 in DNA: TGTGCCTGGATCAGGGGGACAGCTGAAGCTTTCTTT.

This chain connects TRBV1 to TRBJ2-7. TRBV1 is a pseudogene locus. This CDR3 has 15 residues. The DNA of the CDR3 is TGCACCAGCAGCCCCTCCAAGGGTTCCGTGGTCGAGCAGTACGTC. This gives the protein CTSSPSKGSVVEQYV.

In DNA form, the CDR3 reads TGTGCCAGCAGCGCCCGGGGAGGGGATGGCTACACCTTC. This translates into CASSARGGDGYTF. This chain joins TRBV13 and TRBJ1-2; maybe TRBD1 (5 bases). This CDR3 has 13 residues. Trimming took 5 bases from V and 6 from J, leaving 13 bases between them. Per the germline V gene, CDR1 is PRHDT and CDR2 is FYEKMQ (reference sequence).

V is TRBV28 and J is TRBJ1-5; D ambiguous. The ends were cut back, 4 bases at V and 1 base at J, with 11 bases in the middle. From germline, CDR1 is MDHEN and CDR2 SYDVKM. This CDR3 is 15 amino acids long. In DNA, the CDR3 is TGTGCCAGCAGTTCACAGCCTCTGAGCAATCAGCCCCAGCATTTT. Protein: CASSSQPLSNQPQHF.

The CDR3, as DNA: TGTGCCAGCAGCTTGTATTTCACCGGGGAGCTGTTTTTT. This translates into CASSLYFTGELFF. The genes are TRBV5-6 and TRBJ2-2; D remains ambiguous. The germline gives CDR1 SGHDT, CDR2 YYEEEE. CDR3 length: 13 amino acids. The V and J ends lost 1 base and 4 bases respectively, with 5 bases between them.

The rearrangement uses TRBV19 and TRBJ1-4; D is possibly TRBD1 (5 bases). Deletions cut 5 bases from V and 13 bases from J, with 11 bases between. This CDR3 is built from 11 residues. Looked up from germline, CDR1 is LNHDA and CDR2 is SQIVND (reference sequence). This chain's CDR3 is CASSQGLGLFF. In DNA, the CDR3 is TGTGCCAGTAGTCAGGGATTAGGACTGTTTTTT. The full variable domain, with the rest looked up from reference TRBV19 and TRBJ1-4, is DGGITQSPKYLFRKEGQNVTLSCEQNLNHDAMYWYRQDPGQGLRLIYYSQIVNDFQKGDIAEGYSVSREKKESFPLTVTSAQKNPTAFYLCASSQGLGLFFGSGTQLSVL.

The V call is TRBV14, the J call TRBJ2-2; D remains unclear. This CDR3 contains 17 residues. From germline, CDR1 is SGHDN and CDR2 FVKESK. Trimming cost V 0 bases and J 8 bases, with 19 bases left between them. The CDR3 DNA sequence: TGTGCCAGCAGCCAAGATAGTACTTGGGCACTCTCGGGGGAGCTGTTTTTT. Protein: CASSQDSTWALSGELFF.

This clone has only one observation. Here the CDR3 DNA reads TGTGCCAGCAGTATACAGGGCGACAGGCCCCAGCATTTT. Encoded protein: CASSIQGDRPQHF. V usage is TRBV11-2 and J usage is TRBJ1-5, with D perhaps matching TRBD1 (6 bases). The CDR3 runs 13 residues. Germline V gives CDR1 SGHAT, CDR2 FQNNGV. Trimming took off 6 bases at V and 9 bases at J, with 15 bases between the two ends.

The chain employs TRBV10-3 and TRBJ2-7; TRBD1 agrees at 7 bases. V shed 0 bases and J 0 bases; nucleotides not matched to a gene: 2. Germline V gene data show CDR1 as ENHRY and CDR2 as SYGVKD. The CDR3 consists of 15 residues. The CDR3 here is CAISESNRGSYEQYV. The CDR3 DNA reads TGTGCCATCAGTGAGTCCAACAGGGGCTCCTACGAGCAGTACGTC.

Comment on this clone: Other DNA sequences within the sample encode an identical CDR3. The rearrangement joins TRBV18 to TRBJ1-2; D unresolved. V dropped 1 base and J dropped 3 bases, with 9 bases sitting between them. This CDR3 comprises 14 residues. From germline, CDR1 is KGHSH and CDR2 LQKENI. The CDR3 protein is CASSPRAGDYGYTF. CDR3 DNA sequence: TGTGCCAGCTCACCACGAGCCGGCGACTATGGCTACACCTTC.

V and J are TRBV2 and TRBJ2-7, with 7 bases that match TRBD2. The CDR3 loop spans 13 amino acids. The J segment lost 7 bases and the V segment lost 7 bases, leaving 10 bases of the junction unmatched. CDR1 is SNHLY, CDR2 FYNNEI, per germline. CDR3 sequence reads: CASILRTSWEQYV. For the CDR3, the DNA is TGTGCCAGCATCCTAAGGACTAGTTGGGAGCAGTACGTC.

This clone was found a few times. The CDR3 is CATSRDRVGYGYTF. CDR3 DNA: TGTGCCACCAGCAGAGACAGGGTCGGCTATGGCTACACCTTC. The chain joins TRBV15 to TRBJ1-2, with D maybe TRBD1 (5 bases). The V end lost 0 bases, the J end lost 4 bases, and 9 bases lay between the germline ends. The V gene's germline CDR1 is LNHNV and CDR2 YYDKDF (reference sequence). The CDR3 sequence is 14 residues long.